This T cell receptor beta chain appears in the sequencing data of a study of blood T cell repertoires in COVID-19. Assay: immunoSEQ multiplex PCR; the TCRdb copy retains only in-frame clones and omits some. The sample contains 300,000 to 400,000 clones, roughly 89% of which appear only once. Sequenced material: peripheral blood. The sequence came from a woman between 18 and 30 years old who had recovered from COVID-19.

CDR3 sequence (DNA): TGCGCCAGCAGCTTGTTCCAGACAGATACGCAGTATTTT. This translates into CASSLFQTDTQYF. V is TRBV5-1 and J is TRBJ2-3; D gene uncertain. CDR1 and CDR2 from the germline V gene are SGHRS and YFSETQ. Trimming removed 1 base from V and 3 bases from J, with 6 bases in between. This CDR3 has 13 amino acids.